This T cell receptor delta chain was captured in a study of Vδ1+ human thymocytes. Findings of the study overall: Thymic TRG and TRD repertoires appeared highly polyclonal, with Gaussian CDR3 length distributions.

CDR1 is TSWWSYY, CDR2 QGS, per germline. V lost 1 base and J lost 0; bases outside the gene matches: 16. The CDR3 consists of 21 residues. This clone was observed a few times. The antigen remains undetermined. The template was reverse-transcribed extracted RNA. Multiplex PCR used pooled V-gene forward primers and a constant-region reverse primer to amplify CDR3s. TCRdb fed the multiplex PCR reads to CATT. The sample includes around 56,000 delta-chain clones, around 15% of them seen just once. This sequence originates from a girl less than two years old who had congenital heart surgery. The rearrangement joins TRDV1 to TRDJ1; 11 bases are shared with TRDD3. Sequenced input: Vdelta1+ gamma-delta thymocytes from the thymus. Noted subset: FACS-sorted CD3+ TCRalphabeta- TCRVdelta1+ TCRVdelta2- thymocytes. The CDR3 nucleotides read TGTGCTCTTGGGGAACGTAACCTGCTACTGGGGGATAATTCGTACACCGATAAACTCATCTTT. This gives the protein CALGERNLLLGDNSYTDKLIF.